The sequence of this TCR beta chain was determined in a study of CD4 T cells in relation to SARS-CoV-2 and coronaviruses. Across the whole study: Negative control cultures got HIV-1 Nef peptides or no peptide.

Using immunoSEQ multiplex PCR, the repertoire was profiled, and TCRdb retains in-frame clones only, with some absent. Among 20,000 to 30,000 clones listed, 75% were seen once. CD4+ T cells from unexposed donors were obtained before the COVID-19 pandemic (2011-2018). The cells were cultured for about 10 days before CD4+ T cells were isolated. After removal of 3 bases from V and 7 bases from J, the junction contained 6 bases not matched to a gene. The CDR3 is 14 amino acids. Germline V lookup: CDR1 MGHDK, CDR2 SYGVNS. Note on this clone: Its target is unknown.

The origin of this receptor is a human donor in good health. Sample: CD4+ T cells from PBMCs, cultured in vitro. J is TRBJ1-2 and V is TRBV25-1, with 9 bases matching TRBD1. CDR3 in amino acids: CASSDRDREGGYTF. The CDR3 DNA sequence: TGTGCCAGCAGTGATCGGGACAGGGAGGGTGGCTACACCTTC.